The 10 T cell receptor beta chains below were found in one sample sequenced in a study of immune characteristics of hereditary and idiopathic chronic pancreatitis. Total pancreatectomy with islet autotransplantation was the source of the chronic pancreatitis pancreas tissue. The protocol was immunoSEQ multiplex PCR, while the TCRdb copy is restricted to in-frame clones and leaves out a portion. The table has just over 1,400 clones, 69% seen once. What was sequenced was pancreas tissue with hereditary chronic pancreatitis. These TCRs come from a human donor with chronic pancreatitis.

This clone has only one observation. CDR3 sequence (DNA): TGTGCTAGTGGTTTGACCGGCAGACCCTCCTACGAGCAGTACTTC. It specifies CASGLTGRPSYEQYF. The rearrangement links TRBV12-5 to TRBJ2-7; D remains unclear. CDR1 is LGHNT, CDR2 FRNRAP, per germline. With 2 bases removed from V and 0 bases from J, the gap between germline ends came to 11 bases. The CDR3 has 15 amino acids.

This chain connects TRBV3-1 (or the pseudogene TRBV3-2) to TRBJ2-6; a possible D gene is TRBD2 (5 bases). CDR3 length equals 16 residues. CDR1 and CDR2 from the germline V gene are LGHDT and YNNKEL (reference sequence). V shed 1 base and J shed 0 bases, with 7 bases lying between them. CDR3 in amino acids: CASSQVGSSGANVLTF. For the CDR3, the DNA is TGTGCCAGCAGCCAAGTGGGGAGCTCTGGGGCCAACGTCCTGACTTTC.

The CDR3 here is CARPLGGRSNEQFF. CDR3 nucleotides: TGTGCTAGGCCCCTAGGGGGAAGGAGCAATGAGCAGTTCTTC. The chain combines TRBV12-5 with TRBJ2-1, with a tentative D call TRBD1 (6 bases). Trimming stripped 9 bases from V and 6 bases from J, with 18 bases between. CDR1 and CDR2 (germline): LGHNT, FRNRAP. CDR3 length: 14 residues.

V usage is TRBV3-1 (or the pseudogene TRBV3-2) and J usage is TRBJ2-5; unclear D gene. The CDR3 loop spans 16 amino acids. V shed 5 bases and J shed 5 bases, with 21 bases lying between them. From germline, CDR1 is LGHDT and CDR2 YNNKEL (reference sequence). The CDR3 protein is CASSNTCPISSETQYF. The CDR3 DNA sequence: TGTGCCAGCAGCAATACATGTCCCATTTCTTCTGAGACCCAGTACTTC.

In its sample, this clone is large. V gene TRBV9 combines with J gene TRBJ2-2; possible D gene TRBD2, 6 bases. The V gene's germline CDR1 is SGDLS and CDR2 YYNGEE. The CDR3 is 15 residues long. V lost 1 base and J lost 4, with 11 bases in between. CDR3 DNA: TGTGCCAGCAGCGTATTTCTAGCGTCCACCGGGGAGCTGTTTTTT. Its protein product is CASSVFLASTGELFF.

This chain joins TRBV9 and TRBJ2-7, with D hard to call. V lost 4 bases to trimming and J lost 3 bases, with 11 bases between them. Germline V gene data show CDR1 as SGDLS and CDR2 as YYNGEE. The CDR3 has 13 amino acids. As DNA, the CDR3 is TGTGCCAGCAGCCTCCACCCTGGCTACGAGCAGTACTTC. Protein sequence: CASSLHPGYEQYF.

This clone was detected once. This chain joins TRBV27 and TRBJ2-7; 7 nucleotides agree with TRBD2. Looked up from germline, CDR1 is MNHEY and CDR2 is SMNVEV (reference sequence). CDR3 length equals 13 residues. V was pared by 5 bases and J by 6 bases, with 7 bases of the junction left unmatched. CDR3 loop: CASSLTSAGEQYF. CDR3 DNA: TGTGCCAGCAGTCTTACTAGCGCGGGCGAGCAGTACTTC.

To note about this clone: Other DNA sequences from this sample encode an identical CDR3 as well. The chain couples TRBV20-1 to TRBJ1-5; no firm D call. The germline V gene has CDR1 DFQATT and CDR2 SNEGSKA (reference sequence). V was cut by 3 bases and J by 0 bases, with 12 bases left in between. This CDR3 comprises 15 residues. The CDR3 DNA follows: TGCAGTGCTAGTTCTGGGCTCGTTAGCAATCAGCCCCAGCATTTT. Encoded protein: CSASSGLVSNQPQHF.

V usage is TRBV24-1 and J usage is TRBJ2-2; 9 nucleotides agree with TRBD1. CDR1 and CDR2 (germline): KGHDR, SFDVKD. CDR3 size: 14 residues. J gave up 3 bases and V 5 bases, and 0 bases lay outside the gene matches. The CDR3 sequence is CATSGDRDTGELFF. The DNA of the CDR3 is TGTGCCACCAGTGGGGACAGGGACACCGGGGAGCTGTTTTTT.

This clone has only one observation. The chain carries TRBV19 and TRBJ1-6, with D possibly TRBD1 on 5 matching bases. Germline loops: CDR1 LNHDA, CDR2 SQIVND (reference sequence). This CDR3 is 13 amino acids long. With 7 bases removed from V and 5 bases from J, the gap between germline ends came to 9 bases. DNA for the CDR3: TGTGCCAGTACCGGGACGAATAATTCACCCCTCCACTTT. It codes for CASTGTNNSPLHF.